This TCR beta chain originates from a study of human T cells and chemical hapten exposure. General study points: While controls formed fewer of them, expanded TCRs formed significantly more large CDR3 similarity clusters.

V dropped 2 bases and J dropped 7 bases, with 12 bases sitting between them. The CDR3 is made up of 14 amino acids. The sample's time point: pre-sensitization, week 0. This sample's treatment: therapeutic diphenylcyclopropenone sensitization with weekly scalp DPC. In the authors' methods: Samples had a median of around 92,000 TCRs, ranging about 20,000 to 690,600. TCRdb fed the RACE reads into MiXCR, producing one record per CDR3 protein. The V and J calls here are based on TCRdb, not the publication. The table includes 280,000 or so distinct CDR3 sequences, just under 8% detected once. Turning to this clonotype: Its antigen is as yet unknown.

The chain links TRBV12-3 or TRBV12-4 to TRBJ2-4, with unresolved D. This TCR came from a man younger than 30 with alopecia areata. Some clones in this sample may be carry-over from other donors' samples. Source: whole blood, taken in connection with sensitization to the hapten diphenylcyclopropenone (DPC). The CDR3 DNA reads TGTGCCAGCAGTTTAAGACCCCCCTGGAACATTCAGTACTTC. It is translated as CASSLRPPWNIQYF.